This T cell receptor beta chain emerged from a study of blood T cell repertoires in COVID-19. About the study: From the United States, Italy and Spain came samples of acute and convalescent COVID-19. The cDNA or gDNA used as material had been derived from T cells, B-cell-depleted T cells, or PBMCs.

Here immunoSEQ multiplex PCR was the method, and the copy in TCRdb shows in-frame clones only, minus some. The sample has 150,000 to 200,000 clones, approximately 80% seen once; the top ten hold roughly 8.7%. The sequenced sample consisted of peripheral blood. The receptor was derived from a woman in her forties or fifties with active or convalescent COVID-19.

The CDR3 loop is CASSLRWTSGDLTDTQYF. The CDR3 DNA reads as TGTGCCAGCAGCCTCCGTTGGACTAGCGGGGACCTCACAGATACGCAGTATTTT. The V gene is TRBV28, the J gene TRBJ2-3; 12 bases line up with TRBD2. Germline CDR1 MDHEN, CDR2 SYDVKM. This CDR3 comprises 18 residues. Trimming cost V 6 bases and J 2 bases; bases outside gene matches: 12.